This TCR beta chain was sequenced in a study of cytomegalovirus exposure and HLA in healthy donors. Donors were ostensibly healthy at sampling, although undocumented immune exposures were probable. Germline V gene lookup returns CDR1 KGHSH and CDR2 LQKENI. There are 15 residues in the CDR3. Whole-study results and caveats: TCR beta sequences numbering 15,000 to 20,000 were associated with HLA alleles at 0.05 false discovery rate in a later analysis. Specificity of a few CMV-associated chains for CMV antigens was verified in vitro. A later analysis found that most CMV-associated TCR beta chains appeared HLA-restricted.

Both 60 Vbeta primers and 13 Jbeta primers went into the PCR. Using immunoSEQ multiplex PCR, the repertoire was profiled, and TCRdb retains in-frame clones only, with some absent. In the table there are about 170,000 clones, 62% of which are singletons. This clone was recorded once. Its antigen remains unidentified. One end of the junction does not line up with germline, which may come from a read error. Other DNA sequences in the same sample also yield this CDR3. The sequence derives from a man in his forties in good health and CMV-seronegative. Sequencing was performed on PBMCs. The chain combines TRBV18 with TRBJ2-7; 7 bases fit TRBD1. The CDR3 nucleotides are TGTGCTAGCTCACCCAAGACAGGGAACTCCTACGAGCAGTACTTC. This translates into CASSPKTGNSYEQYF.